The rows below give T cell receptor beta chains drawn from one sample of a study of blood T cell repertoires in COVID-19. The assay was immunoSEQ multiplex PCR, and TCRdb's table has in-frame clones only and misses some. The table lists about 330,000 clones, roughly 85% of them singletons, with around 7.8% in the top ten. The sample comprised peripheral blood. These receptors were taken from a human donor in a cohort sampled during active COVID-19. Both conserved end residues are part of each CDR3. A D gene is named only where the DNA matches it firmly. Part of the rows lack a size; the others show once, few, many or a class for expanded clones.

CDR3: CASSEKRLNTEAFF; DNA: TGTGCCAGCAGTGAAAAGAGATTGAACACTGAAGCTTTCTTT; size: -; D: -; V: TRBV2; J: TRBJ1-1
CDR3: CASDRNSYEQYF; DNA: TGTGCCAGCGACAGGAATTCCTACGAGCAGTACTTC; size: -; D: -; V: TRBV2; J: TRBJ2-7
CDR3: CASSIGTGGTYEQYF; DNA: TGTGCCAGTAGTATCGGGACAGGGGGGACCTACGAGCAGTACTTC; size: -; D: TRBD1; V: TRBV19; J: TRBJ2-7
CDR3: CASRDRGLEEKLFF; DNA: TGTGCCAGCAGGGACAGGGGATTAGAGGAAAAACTGTTTTTT; size: -; D: TRBD1; V: TRBV2; J: TRBJ1-4
CDR3: CAWSRDRGTGELFF; DNA: TGTGCCTGGAGCCGGGACAGGGGCACCGGGGAGCTGTTTTTT; size: -; D: TRBD1; V: TRBV30; J: TRBJ2-2
CDR3: CASSRSAGRLGETQYF; DNA: TGTGCCAGTAGTAGGTCGGCAGGGAGGCTAGGAGAGACCCAGTACTTC; size: -; D: -; V: TRBV19; J: TRBJ2-5
CDR3: CASSISGGPTDTQYF; DNA: TGTGCCAGCAGTATTAGCGGGGGGCCCACAGATACGCAGTATTTT; size: -; D: TRBD2; V: TRBV3-1/TRBV3-2; J: TRBJ2-3
CDR3: CASSRGQRMGYGYTF; DNA: TGTGCCAGCAGCAGGGGACAAAGGATGGGCTACGGCTACACCTTC; size: once; D: -; V: TRBV21-1; J: TRBJ1-2
CDR3: CASSFQGLSNQPQHF; DNA: TGTGCCAGCAGCTTTCAGGGGCTTAGCAATCAGCCCCAGCATTTT; size: -; D: -; V: TRBV5-6; J: TRBJ1-5
CDR3: CAWNSGGLAEQYF; DNA: TGTGCCTGGAATTCGGGGGGGCTGGCCGAGCAGTACTTC; size: -; D: TRBD2; V: TRBV30; J: TRBJ2-7
CDR3: CASSPDRAQPQHF; DNA: TGTGCCAGCTCACCAGACAGGGCCCAGCCCCAGCATTTT; size: -; D: TRBD1; V: TRBV18; J: TRBJ1-5
CDR3: CASSPRRADTQYF; DNA: TGTGCCAGCAGCCCGAGACGGGCAGATACGCAGTATTTT; size: -; D: -; V: TRBV7-9; J: TRBJ2-3
CDR3: CASSARDLRSGNTIYF; DNA: TGTGCCAGCAGCGCCCGGGACTTACGCTCTGGAAACACCATATATTTT; size: -; D: -; V: TRBV9; J: TRBJ1-3
CDR3: CATSDWGVTEAFF; DNA: TGTGCCACCAGTGATTGGGGGGTTACTGAAGCTTTCTTT; size: few; D: -; V: TRBV24-1; J: TRBJ1-1
CDR3: CASSFGTGVGGYTF; DNA: TGTGCCAGCAGTTTCGGGACAGGGGTTGGTGGCTACACCTTC; size: -; D: TRBD1; V: TRBV28; J: TRBJ1-2
CDR3: CATQAKSSGNTIYF; DNA: TGTGCCACCCAAGCCAAATCATCTGGAAACACCATATATTTT; size: -; D: -; V: TRBV19; J: TRBJ1-3
CDR3: CASSLSGPPQETQYF; DNA: TGCGCCAGCAGCCTTAGCGGGCCCCCCCAAGAGACCCAGTACTTC; size: -; D: TRBD2; V: TRBV5-1; J: TRBJ2-5
CDR3: CASSPGTVPNSPLHF; DNA: TGTGCCAGCAGCCCTGGGACAGTTCCTAATTCACCCCTCCACTTT; size: -; D: TRBD1; V: TRBV5-4; J: TRBJ1-6
CDR3: CASSERDRANYGYTF; DNA: TGTGCCAGCAGTGAAAGGGACAGGGCTAACTATGGCTACACCTTC; size: few; D: TRBD1; V: TRBV6-1; J: TRBJ1-2
CDR3: CASSEEGLGGGFTEAFF; DNA: TGTGCCAGCAGTGAAGAAGGGTTGGGGGGAGGTTTCACTGAAGCTTTCTTT; size: -; D: -; V: TRBV2; J: TRBJ1-1
CDR3: CASSPRTGTYEQYF; DNA: TGTGCCAGCAGCCCCAGGACAGGTACCTACGAGCAGTACTTC; size: -; D: TRBD1; V: TRBV11-2; J: TRBJ2-7
CDR3: CSAGSGVSGELFF; DNA: TGCAGCGCTGGTTCAGGGGTATCCGGGGAGCTGTTTTTT; size: -; D: -; V: TRBV29-1; J: TRBJ2-2
CDR3: CASSQPGVYGYTF; DNA: TGTGCCAGCAGTCAGCCAGGGGTCTATGGCTACACCTTC; size: few; D: -; V: TRBV6-5; J: TRBJ1-2
CDR3: CATSDPTSGGAGEQFF; DNA: TGTGCCACCAGTGATCCCACTAGCGGGGGGGCCGGTGAGCAGTTCTTC; size: -; D: TRBD2; V: TRBV24-1; J: TRBJ2-1
CDR3: CATRGGMNNTEAFF; DNA: TGTGCCACCAGGGGGGGGATGAATAACACTGAAGCTTTCTTT; size: -; D: -; V: TRBV24-1; J: TRBJ1-1
CDR3: CASSSQGLHSYNEQFF; DNA: TGTGCCAGCAGCTCCCAGGGCCTCCATTCCTACAATGAGCAGTTCTTC; size: -; D: -; V: TRBV7-9; J: TRBJ2-1
CDR3: CASRSGTGGNQPQHF; DNA: TGTGCCAGCAGGTCCGGGACAGGAGGAAATCAGCCCCAGCATTTT; size: -; D: TRBD1; V: TRBV6-6; J: TRBJ1-5
CDR3: CSIGGGGTDTQYF; DNA: TGCAGCATTGGGGGGGGCGGCACAGATACGCAGTATTTT; size: -; D: -; V: TRBV29-1; J: TRBJ2-3
CDR3: CASSSGQGARGYTF; DNA: TGTGCCAGCAGTTCGGGACAGGGGGCGAGAGGCTACACCTTC; size: -; D: TRBD1; V: TRBV6-5; J: TRBJ1-2
CDR3: CASSLGGGVGTEAFF; DNA: TGTGCCAGCAGCTTAGGAGGGGGAGTAGGCACTGAAGCTTTCTTT; size: -; D: -; V: TRBV7-9; J: TRBJ1-1
CDR3: CAISESTAGGQSEQFF; DNA: TGTGCCATCAGTGAGTCGACAGCGGGGGGGCAGAGTGAGCAGTTCTTC; size: -; D: TRBD2; V: TRBV10-3; J: TRBJ2-1
CDR3: CASRETDSGANVLTF; DNA: TGTGCCAGCAGGGAGACTGACTCTGGGGCCAACGTCCTGACTTTC; size: -; D: -; V: TRBV2; J: TRBJ2-6
CDR3: CASSLGVNTEAFF; DNA: TGCGCCAGCAGCTTAGGGGTAAACACTGAAGCTTTCTTT; size: -; D: -; V: TRBV5-1; J: TRBJ1-1
CDR3: CASSTGTGRMNTEAFF; DNA: TGTGCCAGTAGTACGGGGACAGGGAGGATGAACACTGAAGCTTTCTTT; size: -; D: TRBD1; V: TRBV19; J: TRBJ1-1
CDR3: CASSLRDNYNEQFF; DNA: TGTGCCAGCAGCTTAAGGGACAACTACAATGAGCAGTTCTTC; size: -; D: -; V: TRBV7-9; J: TRBJ2-1
CDR3: CATQKDRRTGELFF; DNA: TGTGCCACCCAAAAAGACAGACGGACCGGGGAGCTGTTTTTT; size: -; D: -; V: TRBV24-1; J: TRBJ2-2
CDR3: CASRTEYNSPLHF; DNA: TGTGCCAGCAGGACAGAGTATAATTCACCCCTCCACTTT; size: -; D: -; V: TRBV12-3/TRBV12-4; J: TRBJ1-6
CDR3: CATHSPIFYEQFF; DNA: TGTGCCACCCACTCTCCCATTTTCTATGAGCAGTTCTTC; size: -; D: -; V: TRBV19; J: TRBJ2-1
CDR3: CASSEYGGEARNEQFF; DNA: TGTGCCAGCAGTGAATACGGCGGGGAGGCCCGGAATGAGCAGTTCTTC; size: -; D: -; V: TRBV2; J: TRBJ2-1
CDR3: CATSRLDSLGNEQFF; DNA: TGTGCCACCAGCAGGTTAGACAGTCTGGGCAATGAGCAGTTCTTC; size: -; D: -; V: TRBV15; J: TRBJ2-1
CDR3: CASSTQGGNQPQHF; DNA: TGTGCCAGTAGTACCCAGGGTGGCAATCAGCCCCAGCATTTT; size: -; D: -; V: TRBV19; J: TRBJ1-5
CDR3: CASSSTGAGDNGELFF; DNA: TGTGCCAGCAGCTCTACAGGGGCAGGGGATAACGGGGAGCTGTTTTTT; size: -; D: TRBD1; V: TRBV7-3; J: TRBJ2-2
CDR3: CASSEGGRPLSWVFF; DNA: TGTGCCAGCAGTGAGGGAGGGAGACCCCTATCGTGGGTCTTTTTT; size: -; D: -; V: TRBV6-1; J: TRBJ1-4
CDR3: CASSEDRGMNTEAFF; DNA: TGTGCCAGCAGTGAAGATAGGGGAATGAACACTGAAGCTTTCTTT; size: -; D: -; V: TRBV2; J: TRBJ1-1
CDR3: CASSLESNNEKLFF; DNA: TGTGCCAGCAGCTTAGAGAGCAATAATGAAAAACTGTTTTTT; size: many; D: -; V: TRBV7-9; J: TRBJ1-4